The clone carrying this T cell receptor beta chain was observed a single time. Both 60 Vbeta primers and 13 Jbeta primers went into the PCR. Sequenced by immunoSEQ multiplex PCR; TCRdb stores in-frame clones only, minus some. The repertoire consists of some 140,000 clones, with about three quarters occurring once and the leading ten covering over 1%. This sample is drawn from a study of cytomegalovirus exposure and HLA in healthy donors. Germline assignment: CDR1 SGHTA and CDR2 FQGNSA. J gave up 2 bases and V 4 bases, and 3 bases lay outside the gene matches. The CDR3 runs 15 residues. The source material was PBMCs. The rearrangement joins TRBV7-2 to TRBJ2-1; 9 bases line up with TRBD2. This clonotype originated in a male donor in good health and CMV-seropositive. CDR3 sequence reads: CASSSWTSAYNEQFF. The CDR3 nucleotides read TGTGCCAGCAGCTCCTGGACTAGCGCCTACAATGAGCAGTTCTTC.